The T cell receptor (beta chain) under discussion was sequenced for a study of response to subunit inactivated influenza vaccine. The sample holds many counts of this clonotype. Antigen: not known. This CDR3 comprises 15 residues. Trimming took 1 base from V and 5 from J; bases not matched to a gene: 6. MiXCR, run by TCRdb on the RT-PCR reads, gives a single entry per CDR3 protein. Of about 500,000 distinct CDR3 sequences detected, approximately 7.7% appear once; the ten largest clones hold around 13%. Regarding the study as a whole: Authors proposed each seasonal influenza vaccination draws in few new T cells.

This chain joins TRBV12-3 or TRBV12-4 and TRBJ2-5, with TRBD2 identical over 8 bases. This specimen consisted of PBMCs from blood, obtained around 25 months after vaccination. This sequence was found in a man in his fifties or sixties who received an inactivated influenza vaccine. The CDR3 region has the DNA TGTGCCAGCAGTTTAGGGTTAGCGGGGACGGAGACCCAGTACTTC. Protein sequence: CASSLGLAGTETQYF.